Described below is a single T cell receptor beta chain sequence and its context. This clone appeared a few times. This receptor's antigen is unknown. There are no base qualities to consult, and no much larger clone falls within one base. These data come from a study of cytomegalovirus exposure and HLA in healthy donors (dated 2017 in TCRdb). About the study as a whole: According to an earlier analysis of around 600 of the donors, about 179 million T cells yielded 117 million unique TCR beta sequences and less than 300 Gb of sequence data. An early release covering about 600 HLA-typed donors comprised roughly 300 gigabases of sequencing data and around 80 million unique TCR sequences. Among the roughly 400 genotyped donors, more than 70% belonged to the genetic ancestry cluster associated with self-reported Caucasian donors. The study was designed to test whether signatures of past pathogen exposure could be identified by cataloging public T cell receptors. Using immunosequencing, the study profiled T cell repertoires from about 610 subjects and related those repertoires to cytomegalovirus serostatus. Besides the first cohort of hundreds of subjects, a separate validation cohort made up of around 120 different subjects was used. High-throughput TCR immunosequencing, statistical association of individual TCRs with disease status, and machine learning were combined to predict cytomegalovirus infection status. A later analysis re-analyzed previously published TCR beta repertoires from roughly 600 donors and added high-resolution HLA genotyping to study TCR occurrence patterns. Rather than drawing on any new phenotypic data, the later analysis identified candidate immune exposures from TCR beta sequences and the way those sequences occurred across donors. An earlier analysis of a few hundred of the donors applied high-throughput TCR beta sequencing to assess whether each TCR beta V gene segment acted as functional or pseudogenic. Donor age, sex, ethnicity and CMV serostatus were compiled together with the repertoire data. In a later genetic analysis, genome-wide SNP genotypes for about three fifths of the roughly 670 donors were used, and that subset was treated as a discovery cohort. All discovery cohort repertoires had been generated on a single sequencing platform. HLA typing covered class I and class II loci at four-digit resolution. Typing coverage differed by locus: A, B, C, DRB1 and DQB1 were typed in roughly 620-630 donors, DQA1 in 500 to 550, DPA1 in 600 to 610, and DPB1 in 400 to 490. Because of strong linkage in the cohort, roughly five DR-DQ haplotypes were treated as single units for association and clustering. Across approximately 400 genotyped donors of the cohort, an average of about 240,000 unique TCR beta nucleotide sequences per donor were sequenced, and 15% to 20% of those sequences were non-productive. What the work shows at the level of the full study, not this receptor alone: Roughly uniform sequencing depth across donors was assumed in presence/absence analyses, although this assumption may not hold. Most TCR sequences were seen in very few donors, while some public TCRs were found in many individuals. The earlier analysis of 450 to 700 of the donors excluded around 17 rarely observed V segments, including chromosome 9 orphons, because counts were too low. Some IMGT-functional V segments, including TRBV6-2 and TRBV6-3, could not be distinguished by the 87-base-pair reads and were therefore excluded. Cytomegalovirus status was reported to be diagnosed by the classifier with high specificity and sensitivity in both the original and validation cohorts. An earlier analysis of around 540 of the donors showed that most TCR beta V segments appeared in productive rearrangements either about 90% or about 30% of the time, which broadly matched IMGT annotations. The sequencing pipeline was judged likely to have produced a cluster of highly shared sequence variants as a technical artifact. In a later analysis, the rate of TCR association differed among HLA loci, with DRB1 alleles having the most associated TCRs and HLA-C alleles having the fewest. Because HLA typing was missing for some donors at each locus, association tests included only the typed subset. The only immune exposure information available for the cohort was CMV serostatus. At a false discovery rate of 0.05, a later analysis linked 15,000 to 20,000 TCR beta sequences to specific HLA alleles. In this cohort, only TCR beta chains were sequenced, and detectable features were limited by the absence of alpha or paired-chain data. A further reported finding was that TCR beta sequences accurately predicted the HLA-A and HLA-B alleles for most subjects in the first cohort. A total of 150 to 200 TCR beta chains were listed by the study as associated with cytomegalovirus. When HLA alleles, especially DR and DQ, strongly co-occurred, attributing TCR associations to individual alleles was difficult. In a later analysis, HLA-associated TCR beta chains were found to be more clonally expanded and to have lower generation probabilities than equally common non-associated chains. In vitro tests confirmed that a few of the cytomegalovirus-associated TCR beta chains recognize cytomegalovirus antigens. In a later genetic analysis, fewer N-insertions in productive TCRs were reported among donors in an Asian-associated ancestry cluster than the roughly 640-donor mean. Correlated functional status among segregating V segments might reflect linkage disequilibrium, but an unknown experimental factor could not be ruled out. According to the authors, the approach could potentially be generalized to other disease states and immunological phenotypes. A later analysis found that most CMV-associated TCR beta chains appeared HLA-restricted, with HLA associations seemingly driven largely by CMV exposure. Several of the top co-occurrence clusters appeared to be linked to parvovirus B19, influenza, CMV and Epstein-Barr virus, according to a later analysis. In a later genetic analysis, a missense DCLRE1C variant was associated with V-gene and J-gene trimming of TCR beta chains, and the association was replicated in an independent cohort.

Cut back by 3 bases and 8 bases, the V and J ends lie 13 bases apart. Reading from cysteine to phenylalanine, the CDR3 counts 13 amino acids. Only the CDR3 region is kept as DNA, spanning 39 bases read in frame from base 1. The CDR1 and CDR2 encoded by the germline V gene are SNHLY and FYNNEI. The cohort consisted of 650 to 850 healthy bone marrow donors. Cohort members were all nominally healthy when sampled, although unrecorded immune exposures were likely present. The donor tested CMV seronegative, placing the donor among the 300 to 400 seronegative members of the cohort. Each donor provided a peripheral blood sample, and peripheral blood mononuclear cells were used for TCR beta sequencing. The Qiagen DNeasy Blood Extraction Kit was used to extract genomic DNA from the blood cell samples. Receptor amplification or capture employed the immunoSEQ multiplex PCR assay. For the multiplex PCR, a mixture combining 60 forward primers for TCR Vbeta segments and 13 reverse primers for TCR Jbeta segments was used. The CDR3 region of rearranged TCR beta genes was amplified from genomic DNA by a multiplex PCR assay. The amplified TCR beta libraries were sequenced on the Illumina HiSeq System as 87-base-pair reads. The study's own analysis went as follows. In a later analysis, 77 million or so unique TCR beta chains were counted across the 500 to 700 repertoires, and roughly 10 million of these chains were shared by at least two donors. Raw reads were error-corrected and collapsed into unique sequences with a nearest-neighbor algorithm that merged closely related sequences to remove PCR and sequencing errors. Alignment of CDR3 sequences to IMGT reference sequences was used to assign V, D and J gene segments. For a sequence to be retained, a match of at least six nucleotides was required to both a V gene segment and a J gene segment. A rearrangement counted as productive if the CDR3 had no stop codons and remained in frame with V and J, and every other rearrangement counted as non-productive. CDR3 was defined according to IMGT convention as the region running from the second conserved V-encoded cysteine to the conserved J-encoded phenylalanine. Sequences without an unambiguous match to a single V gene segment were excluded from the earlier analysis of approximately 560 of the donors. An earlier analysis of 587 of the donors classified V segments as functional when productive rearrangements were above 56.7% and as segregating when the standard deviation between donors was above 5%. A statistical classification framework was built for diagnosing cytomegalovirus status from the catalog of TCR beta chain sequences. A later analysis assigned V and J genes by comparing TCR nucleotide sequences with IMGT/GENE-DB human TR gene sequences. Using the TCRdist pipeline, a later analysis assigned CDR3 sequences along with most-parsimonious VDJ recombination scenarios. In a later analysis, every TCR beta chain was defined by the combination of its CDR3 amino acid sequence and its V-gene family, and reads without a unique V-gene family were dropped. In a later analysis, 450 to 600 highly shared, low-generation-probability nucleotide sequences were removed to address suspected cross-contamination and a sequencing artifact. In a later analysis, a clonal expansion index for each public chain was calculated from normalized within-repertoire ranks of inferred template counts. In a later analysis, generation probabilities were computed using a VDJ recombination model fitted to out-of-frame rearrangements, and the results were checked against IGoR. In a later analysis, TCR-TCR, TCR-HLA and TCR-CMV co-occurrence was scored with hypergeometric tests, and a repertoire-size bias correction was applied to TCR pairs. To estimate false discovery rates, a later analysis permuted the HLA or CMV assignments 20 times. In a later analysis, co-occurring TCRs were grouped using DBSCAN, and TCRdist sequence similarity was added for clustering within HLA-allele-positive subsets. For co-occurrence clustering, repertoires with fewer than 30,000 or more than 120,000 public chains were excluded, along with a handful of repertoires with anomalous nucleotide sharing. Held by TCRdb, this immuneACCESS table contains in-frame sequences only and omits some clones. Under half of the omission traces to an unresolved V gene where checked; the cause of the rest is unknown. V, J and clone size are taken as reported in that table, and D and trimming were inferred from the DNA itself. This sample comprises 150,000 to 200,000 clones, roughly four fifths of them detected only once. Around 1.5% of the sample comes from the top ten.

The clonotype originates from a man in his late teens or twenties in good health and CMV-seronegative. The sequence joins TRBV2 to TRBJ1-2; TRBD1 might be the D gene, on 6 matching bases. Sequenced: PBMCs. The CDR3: CASSDQGRRGYTF. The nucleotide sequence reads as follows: TGTGCCAGCAGTGACCAGGGGAGAAGGGGCTACACCTTC.